This T cell receptor (beta chain) is from a study of T-cell reconstitution after alpha-beta-depleted transplantation in children. Study outcomes and limitations: Surviving recipient T cells and thymic progenitors accounted for the high day-60 TCRbeta diversity observed in some patients. Several hundred graft clones that had expanded were reportedly the source of alpha-beta T cells about two months after transplant. One year after transplant, T-cell counts and diversity came mostly from newly produced T cells.

CDR3 length: 19 residues. Germline CDR1 reads LGHDT; CDR2 reads YNNKEL (reference sequence). Preparation of the TCRbeta library involved a method that used unique molecular identifiers. TCRdb re-called the PCR reads through MiXCR, storing one row per CDR3 protein. The repertoire consists of roughly 180,000 distinct CDR3 sequences, with 8.5% to 14% occurring once and the leading ten covering about 13%. On this clonotype: What it binds is unknown. Germline and junction disagree at one end, which may indicate a read error.

This receptor was obtained from a boy aged 2 to 9 with acute myeloid leukemia, due to receive a stem cell transplant. This specimen consisted of PBMCs, obtained before TCRalphabeta/CD19-depleted stem cell transplant. The chain couples TRBV3-1 to TRBJ2-7; 9 bases map to TRBD2. The CDR3 loop is CATSQQYLASGKSPYEQYF. CDR3 nucleotides: TGTGCCACCAGCCAACAGTATTTGGCTAGCGGGAAGAGTCCGTACGAGCAGTACTTC.